What follows are 17 T cell receptor beta chains derived from one specimen sequenced in a study of blood T cell repertoires in COVID-19 (dated by TCRdb to the early 2020s). Library method: the immunoSEQ multiplex PCR assay. TCRdb stores this immuneACCESS table with in-frame sequences only. Part of the clones is absent; in the studies checked, under half of the shortfall reflects unresolved V genes, and no reason is known for the rest. The sample profile shows 330,000 or so clones; about 90% of them were found once. 5% of the sample is in the top ten clones. Input material: PBMCs or T cells enriched from blood (not recorded which). These receptors were collected from a man aged 25-45 years who had recovered from COVID-19.

The J gene is TRBJ1-3, the V gene TRBV6-5; no clear D. V lost 5 bases to trimming and J lost 4 bases, with 15 bases between them. CDR1 and CDR2 from the germline V gene are MNHEY and SVGAGI. The CDR3 is made up of 15 amino acids. The CDR3 DNA sequence: TGTGCCAGCAGTCCCCTTTGGGCAGCCGGAAACACCATATATTTT. It codes for CASSPLWAAGNTIYF.

This chain uses TRBV18 with TRBJ2-7, with 12 bases identical to TRBD2. The CDR3 length is 16 residues. Germline trimming cut 0 bases from V and 2 bases from J; bases unmatched to any gene: 2. CDR1 is KGHSH, CDR2 LQKENI, per germline. The CDR3 bases are TGTGCCAGCTCACCACCCGGACTAGCGGGGACCTACGAGCAGTACTTC. Its protein product is CASSPPGLAGTYEQYF.

The chain links TRBV27 to TRBJ2-3; 8 nucleotides line up with TRBD1. Germline loops: CDR1 MNHEY, CDR2 SMNVEV (reference sequence). The CDR3 extends over 14 amino acids. Trimming took 4 bases from V and 1 from J; bases not matched to a gene: 1. In DNA form, the CDR3 reads TGTGCCAGCAGTTGGGGACAGGGCACAGATACGCAGTATTTT. Translation gives CASSWGQGTDTQYF.

The CDR3, as DNA: TGTGCCAGCAGCTTAGATGGGGGGTCAGTCGAGCAGTTCTTC. Its translation is CASSLDGGSVEQFF. The chain employs TRBV11-3 and TRBJ2-1; D is possibly TRBD2 (6 bases). Per germline, CDR1 SGHNT and CDR2 YENEEA. CDR3 length: 14 amino acids. Trimming took 0 bases from V and 10 from J, leaving 13 bases between them.

The genes are TRBV7-9 and TRBJ1-4, with a possible D match to TRBD1 (5 bases). CDR3 size: 15 residues. CDR1 and CDR2 from the germline V gene are SEHNR and FQNEAQ (reference sequence). The V end was cut by 6 bases, the J end by 11 bases, with 22 bases between. The CDR3 sequence: CASSSGDLQEGKLFF. CDR3 DNA sequence: TGTGCCAGCAGTTCCGGCGATCTACAGGAGGGGAAACTGTTTTTT.

V usage is TRBV27 and J usage is TRBJ2-1; 12 bases map to TRBD2. V was pared by 5 bases and J by 13 bases, with 6 bases of the junction left unmatched. Germline CDR1 MNHEY, CDR2 SMNVEV (reference sequence). This CDR3 comprises 13 residues. The CDR3 bases are TGTGCCAGCAGTCAGACTAGCGGGGGCGGCCAGTTCTTC. Its protein is CASSQTSGGGQFF.

This rearrangement joins TRBV10-1 to TRBJ2-1, with D perhaps matching TRBD2 (5 bases). The V end was cut by 2 bases, the J end by 7 bases, with 15 bases between. The CDR3 loop spans 15 amino acids. Germline V gives CDR1 WNHNN, CDR2 SYGVQD (reference sequence). The CDR3 sequence is CASSEDYSIRNEQFF. The CDR3 DNA is TGCGCCAGCAGTGAGGACTACTCCATCAGGAATGAGCAGTTCTTC.

V usage is TRBV7-6 and J usage is TRBJ2-7; weak D call: TRBD1 (6 bases). This CDR3 contains 14 residues. The germline V and J ends were trimmed by 1 base and 2 bases, with 9 bases remaining between them. Germline V CDR1 and CDR2: SGHVS, FNYEAQ. This CDR3 reads CASSLGQGTYEQYF. The CDR3 DNA is TGTGCCAGCAGCTTAGGTCAGGGGACCTACGAGCAGTACTTC.

The V call is TRBV9, the J call TRBJ1-2; 8 bases fit TRBD1. The CDR3 runs 15 residues. From germline, CDR1 is SGDLS and CDR2 YYNGEE. J was trimmed by 2 bases and V by 3 bases; bases with no gene match: 6. The CDR3 DNA reads as TGTGCCAGCAGCGGGTCAGGGGGCGCCAACTATGGCTACACCTTC. Its translation: CASSGSGGANYGYTF.

The J gene is TRBJ2-1, the V gene TRBV7-9, with TRBD2 matching over 8 bases. J gave up 9 bases and V 1 base, and 5 bases lay outside the gene matches. This CDR3 is built from 14 residues. CDR1 and CDR2 (germline): SEHNR, FQNEAQ (reference sequence). The CDR3 DNA reads TGTGCCAGCAGCTTAGGGGGACTAGTCGCTGAGCAGTTCTTC. This translates into CASSLGGLVAEQFF.

This chain connects TRBV3-1 (or the pseudogene TRBV3-2) to TRBJ2-3, with 10 bases lining up with TRBD2. CDR3 length: 17 amino acids. The V gene's germline CDR1 is LGHDT and CDR2 YNNKEL (reference sequence). J was trimmed by 6 bases and V by 4 bases; bases with no gene match: 13. CDR3 DNA sequence: TGTGCCAGCAGCCCCTTCTATCCGGGACTAGCGCTGGATACGCAGTATTTT. Its protein product is CASSPFYPGLALDTQYF.

This clone came up a few times. The rearrangement uses TRBV27 and TRBJ1-6, with D uncertain. Trimming shortened V by 2 bases and J by 14 bases, and 10 bases separated the two germline ends. In germline, CDR1 is MNHEY, CDR2 SMNVEV (reference sequence). The CDR3 sequence is 12 residues long. Here the CDR3 reads CASSLRGQTLHF. CDR3 nucleotide sequence: TGTGCCAGCAGTTTACGGGGTCAGACCCTCCACTTT.

The chain has TRBV6-5 and TRBJ1-6; 9 bases are a match to TRBD1. Germline V gene data show CDR1 as MNHEY and CDR2 as SVGAGI. This CDR3 has 14 residues. After removal of 7 bases from V and 9 bases from J, the junction contained 7 bases not matched to a gene. This CDR3 reads CASTPDRGPSPLHF. For the CDR3, the DNA is TGTGCCAGCACCCCGGACAGGGGCCCTTCACCCCTCCACTTT.

Worth noting for this clone: Other DNA sequences in the same sample also yield this CDR3. This chain connects TRBV4-2 to TRBJ1-2, with TRBD1 as a possible D gene (6 bases). Trimming took 4 bases from V and 5 from J, leaving 8 bases between them. Germline assignment: CDR1 LGHNA and CDR2 YNFKEQ. The CDR3 sequence is 12 residues long. Written as DNA, the CDR3 is TGTGCCAGCAGCCCACAGGGATATGGCTACACCTTC. The encoded protein is CASSPQGYGYTF.

The V and J genes are TRBV28 and TRBJ1-5; 7 positions match TRBD1. The CDR3 is made up of 15 amino acids. Germline V gene data show CDR1 as MDHEN and CDR2 as SYDVKM. After removal of 9 bases from V and 0 bases from J, the junction contained 8 bases not matched to a gene. This CDR3 reads CASTRDSYSNQPQHF. DNA for the CDR3: TGTGCCAGTACTAGGGACAGCTATAGCAATCAGCCCCAGCATTTT.

This clone was observed once. In DNA, the CDR3 is TGTGCCAGCAGTGAATTCTCAGGTGGGACCGGGGAGCTGTTTTTT. It yields the protein CASSEFSGGTGELFF. The gene calls are TRBV25-1 and TRBJ2-2, with unresolved D. Germline CDR1 MGHDK, CDR2 SYGVNS. The CDR3 runs to 15 residues. V shed 1 base and J shed 5 bases, with 11 bases lying between them. Full variable domain (remainder filled in from reference TRBV25-1 and TRBJ2-2): EADIYQTPRYLVIGTGKKITLECSQTMGHDKMYWYQQDPGMELHLIHYSYGVNSTEKGDLSSESTVSRIRTEHFPLTLESARPSHTSQYLCASSEFSGGTGELFFGEGSRLTVL.

The chain recombines TRBV18 with TRBJ2-7; TRBD2 matches 9 bases. The ends lost 1 base at V and 2 bases at J; junction bases unmatched: 6. This CDR3 contains 16 residues. CDR1 is KGHSH and CDR2 is LQKENI in the germline V gene. CDR3 loop: CASSPRQAGGAYEQYF. The DNA for the CDR3 is TGTGCCAGCTCACCACGGCAAGCGGGGGGTGCCTACGAGCAGTACTTC.